These 20 T cell receptor beta chains were all obtained from the same sample, sequenced in a study of cytotoxic CD8 clonotypes in ibrutinib-treated CLL. Here immunoSEQ multiplex PCR was the method, and the copy in TCRdb shows in-frame clones only, minus some. The table shows approximately 150,000 clones, with 60% to 85% occurring only once. The specimen was PBMCs, collected after 12 months of ibrutinib treatment. These receptors were obtained from a human donor with chronic lymphocytic leukemia.

In DNA form, the CDR3 reads TGTGCCAGCAGCGTAGGGGCGGCCGGCAATCAGCCCCAGCATTTT. Translation: CASSVGAAGNQPQHF. This sequence joins TRBV9 and TRBJ1-5; D is uncertain. V was shortened by 0 bases and J by 2 bases, with 9 bases between the two germline ends. This CDR3 has 15 residues. Germline lookup yields CDR1 SGDLS and CDR2 YYNGEE.

This clone was found a few times. The chain combines TRBV4-1 with TRBJ2-1; the D call may be TRBD1 or TRBD2 (6 bases each). V was cut by 1 base and J by 0 bases, with 10 bases left in between. There are 16 residues in the CDR3. The germline V gene has CDR1 MGHRA and CDR2 YSYEKL. CDR3 nucleotides: TGCGCCAGCAGCCAAGTAGGGGGGCCCTCCTACAATGAGCAGTTCTTC. Protein sequence: CASSQVGGPSYNEQFF.

Only a few counts were recorded for this clone. V and J are TRBV7-9 and TRBJ2-3; either TRBD1 or TRBD2 may supply D (5 bases each). Trimming shortened V by 4 bases and J by 2 bases, and 13 bases separated the two germline ends. Looked up from germline, CDR1 is SEHNR and CDR2 is FQNEAQ (reference sequence). CDR3 length: 15 residues. Here the CDR3 DNA reads TGTGCCAGCAGCTCAGGGACGAGAGCCACAGATACGCAGTATTTT. Its protein is CASSSGTRATDTQYF.

The rearrangement links TRBV12-5 to TRBJ1-2, with D maybe TRBD1 (5 bases). This CDR3 has 14 residues. Trimming shortened V by 1 base and J by 2 bases, and 8 bases separated the two germline ends. From germline, CDR1 is LGHNT and CDR2 FRNRAP. The CDR3 sequence is CASGLAGGNYGYTF. In DNA form, the CDR3 reads TGTGCTAGTGGTTTGGCTGGGGGGAACTATGGCTACACCTTC.

V and J are TRBV7-9 and TRBJ2-7; perhaps TRBD1 as D (5 bases). V was pared by 11 bases and J by 6 bases, with 17 bases between. Germline values: CDR1 SEHNR, CDR2 FQNEAQ (reference sequence). This CDR3 region has 12 residues. CDR3 bases: TGTGCCGTCCCCTCCAGGGTTGGCGAGCAGTACTTC. Amino acid sequence: CAVPSRVGEQYF.

The chain employs TRBV27 and TRBJ2-3; 13 positions agree with TRBD2. Per the germline V gene, CDR1 is MNHEY and CDR2 is SMNVEV (reference sequence). This CDR3 spans 17 amino acids. The trim removed 4 bases at V and 2 bases at J, leaving 6 bases unmatched. The CDR3 bases are TGTGCCAGCAGTTCATGGACTAGCGGGGGCCTCACAGATACGCAGTATTTT. Its protein product is CASSSWTSGGLTDTQYF.

V is TRBV15 and J is TRBJ2-7; D is uncertain. V lost 0 bases and J 3 bases, leaving 9 bases between the germline ends. The CDR3 is made up of 14 amino acids. CDR1 is LNHNV and CDR2 is YYDKDF in the germline V gene (reference sequence). This CDR3 is CATSRDLGLYEQYF. CDR3 nucleotides: TGTGCCACCAGCAGAGATCTTGGCCTCTACGAGCAGTACTTC.

The chain has TRBV27 and TRBJ2-7, with D possibly matching TRBD1 (5 bases). Germline CDR1 is MNHEY and CDR2 is SMNVEV (reference sequence). The CDR3 sequence is 16 residues long. The V gene lost 4 bases and the J gene lost 0 bases, with 16 bases spanning the gap. The CDR3 sequence is CASSSNLGVISYEQYF. DNA for the CDR3: TGTGCCAGCAGTTCGAATTTAGGGGTGATCTCCTACGAGCAGTACTTC.

J is TRBJ2-5 and V is TRBV4-2; 7 bases are shared with TRBD1. Germline CDR1 is LGHNA and CDR2 is YNFKEQ. CDR3 length: 15 amino acids. Trimming removed 0 bases from V and 0 bases from J; junction bases left unmatched: 1. CDR3 amino acids: CASSQDRGYQETQYF. CDR3 nucleotides: TGTGCCAGCAGCCAAGACAGGGGGTACCAAGAGACCCAGTACTTC.

The CDR3 nucleotides read TGTGCCAGCAGTTACTCGAAGGGCGGCCGTTACGAGCAGTACTTC. Its protein product is CASSYSKGGRYEQYF. V gene TRBV6-5 combines with J gene TRBJ2-7; no clear D gene. V lost 0 bases to trimming and J lost 4 bases, with 13 bases between them. Germline V gene data show CDR1 as MNHEY and CDR2 as SVGAGI. This CDR3 has 15 amino acids.

The J gene is TRBJ2-7, the V gene TRBV19; 8 bases align to TRBD1. The germline gives CDR1 LNHDA, CDR2 SQIVND (reference sequence). V lost 1 base, J lost 0 bases, and 5 bases stayed unmatched. The CDR3 length is 16 residues. The CDR3 bases are TGTGCCAGTAGTATAGCCCTGACAGGGGACTCCTACGAGCAGTACTTC. Amino acids: CASSIALTGDSYEQYF. Full variable domain (remainder filled in from reference TRBV19 and TRBJ2-7): DGGITQSPKYLFRKEGQNVTLSCEQNLNHDAMYWYRQDPGQGLRLIYYSQIVNDFQKGDIAEGYSVSREKKESFPLTVTSAQKNPTAFYLCASSIALTGDSYEQYFGPGTRLTVT.

The genes are TRBV4-1 and TRBJ1-1; D is uncertain. Germline CDR1 is MGHRA and CDR2 is YSYEKL. This CDR3 comprises 14 residues. Trimming took off 4 bases at V and 5 bases at J, with 14 bases between the two ends. CDR3 sequence reads: CASSLREFGTEAFF. For the CDR3, the DNA is TGCGCCAGCAGCCTCCGGGAGTTCGGAACTGAAGCTTTCTTT.

This sequence joins TRBV28 and TRBJ2-7, with 7 bases that match TRBD2. Germline loops: CDR1 MDHEN, CDR2 SYDVKM. This CDR3 region has 13 residues. The V gene end was trimmed by 6 bases and the J gene end by 6 bases; junction bases not matched to a gene: 8. Here the CDR3 reads CASRGLAVSEQYF. In DNA, the CDR3 is TGTGCCAGCAGGGGGCTAGCGGTCTCCGAGCAGTACTTC. Full variable domain (remainder filled in from reference TRBV28 and TRBJ2-7): DVKVTQSSRYLVKRTGEKVFLECVQDMDHENMFWYRQDPGLGLRLIYFSYDVKMKEKGDIPEGYSVSREKKERFSLILESASTNQTSMYLCASRGLAVSEQYFGPGTRLTVT.

This clone was seen repeatedly, ten times or more. The chain links TRBV18 to TRBJ2-2; the match to TRBD1 covers 9 bases. Trimming at V came to 6 bases and at J to 2 bases, leaving 4 bases not matched to a gene. CDR1 KGHSH and CDR2 LQKENI come from the germline V gene. The CDR3 covers 15 residues. The DNA for the CDR3 is TGTGCCAGCTCTCGGACAGGGGAAAACACCGGGGAGCTGTTTTTT. Translation: CASSRTGENTGELFF.

The chain employs TRBV6-5 and TRBJ2-3; a possible D gene is TRBD2 (5 bases). Trimming stripped 10 bases from V and 3 bases from J, with 11 bases between. The length of the CDR3 is 12 residues. Germline CDR1 MNHEY, CDR2 SVGAGI. CDR3 coding DNA: TGTGCCACCTCGGACTCTACAGATACGCAGTATTTT. Its protein product is CATSDSTDTQYF.

The chain uses TRBV28 and TRBJ2-7; D possibly corresponds to TRBD1 (6 bases). Looked up from germline, CDR1 is MDHEN and CDR2 is SYDVKM. This CDR3 region has 14 residues. V dropped 4 bases and J dropped 1 base, with 11 bases sitting between them. CDR3 nucleotides: TGTGCCAGCAGTTCCCCACAGGGTTCCTACGAGCAGTACTTC. This gives the protein CASSSPQGSYEQYF. Complete variable domain (other parts from reference TRBV28 and TRBJ2-7): DVKVTQSSRYLVKRTGEKVFLECVQDMDHENMFWYRQDPGLGLRLIYFSYDVKMKEKGDIPEGYSVSREKKERFSLILESASTNQTSMYLCASSSPQGSYEQYFGPGTRLTVT.

Here the CDR3 DNA reads TGCGCCAGCAGCAAGGGGACAGGGGAGACCTACGAGCAGTACTTC. Its translation: CASSKGTGETYEQYF. V is TRBV5-1 and J is TRBJ2-7; 10 bases are a match to TRBD1. Looked up from germline, CDR1 is SGHRS and CDR2 is YFSETQ. J gave up 2 bases and V 4 bases, and 6 bases lay outside the gene matches. The CDR3 sequence is 15 residues long.

This clone was seen only once. The genes are TRBV5-1 and TRBJ2-7, with 7 bases aligning to TRBD2. Germline V gene data show CDR1 as SGHRS and CDR2 as YFSETQ. V trimming: 1 base; J trimming: 10 bases; junction bases outside the gene matches: 14. The CDR3 length is 15 residues. CDR3 region: CASSLTGGLDAHQYF. CDR3 DNA: TGCGCCAGCAGCTTGACAGGCGGACTAGACGCCCACCAGTACTTC.

The V and J genes are TRBV2 and TRBJ1-2, with no clear D. Trimming pared 2 bases from V and 7 bases from J, leaving 8 bases between. Germline lookup yields CDR1 SNHLY and CDR2 FYNNEI. This CDR3 contains 12 residues. The CDR3 DNA reads as TGTGCCAGCAGTGAACTGGGCGGTGGCTACACCTTC. Encoded protein: CASSELGGGYTF.

J is TRBJ1-3 and V is TRBV7-9; D remains ambiguous. The CDR3 extends over 16 amino acids. Germline-derived CDR1 and CDR2 are SEHNR and FQNEAQ (reference sequence). The V and J ends lost 1 base and 2 bases respectively, with 12 bases between them. In DNA form, the CDR3 reads TGTGCCAGCAGCTTAGGCGACCCAGGAACTGGAAACACCATATATTTT. Amino acid sequence: CASSLGDPGTGNTIYF.